The 21 T cell receptor beta chains reported below all come from one sample, sequenced in a study of cytomegalovirus exposure and HLA in healthy donors. The study ran its PCR with 60 Vbeta and 13 Jbeta primers. Clones were read by immunoSEQ multiplex PCR, and TCRdb kept only the in-frame ones, dropping some. The data contain some 96,000 clones, roughly four fifths of them seen just once; the ten biggest clones take up 7.7%. Sequences were obtained from PBMCs. The receptor source for this set is a female donor in good health and CMV-seronegative.

The chain combines TRBV11-2 with TRBJ2-7; TRBD2 agrees at 14 bases. The CDR3 consists of 18 residues. V trimming: 3 bases; J trimming: 2 bases; junction bases outside the gene matches: 9. The germline V gene has CDR1 SGHAT and CDR2 FQNNGV. The DNA of the CDR3 is TGTGCCAGCAGCTTCCCGACTAGCGGGGGGGCCTTGGCCTACGAGCAGTACTTC. This sequence encodes CASSFPTSGGALAYEQYF.

Here the CDR3 reads CAISDLTGGKGEQYF. The CDR3 DNA is TGTGCCATCAGTGACTTAACGGGAGGGAAGGGAGAGCAGTACTTC. This sequence joins TRBV10-3 and TRBJ2-7, with 8 nucleotides matching TRBD2. Unmatched junction bases numbered 11, after V lost 3 bases and J lost 7 bases. CDR1 is ENHRY and CDR2 is SYGVKD in the germline V gene. The length of the CDR3 is 15 residues.

The chain joins TRBV5-1 to TRBJ2-1; 7 bases map to TRBD1. Looked up from germline, CDR1 is SGHRS and CDR2 is YFSETQ. This CDR3 has 17 amino acids. V lost 4 bases to trimming and J lost 0 bases; unmatched junction nucleotides: 10. The CDR3 bases are TGCGCCAGCAGCCTTCGGACAGGATCGAGCTCCTACAATGAGCAGTTCTTC. This translates into CASSLRTGSSSYNEQFF.

The chain couples TRBV7-2 to TRBJ1-4; 8 bases line up with TRBD1. V lost 1 base to trimming and J lost 8 bases; unmatched junction nucleotides: 6. The CDR3 has 15 residues. Germline CDR1 SGHTA, CDR2 FQGNSA. DNA of the CDR3: TGTGCCAGCAGCTTAGTTGGACAGGGAATCGAAAAACTGTTTTTT. Its translation is CASSLVGQGIEKLFF.

The chain combines TRBV10-3 with TRBJ2-3, with TRBD1 as a possible D gene (5 bases). The V and J ends lost 4 bases and 0 bases respectively, with 14 bases between them. The CDR3 covers 16 residues. Germline lookup yields CDR1 ENHRY and CDR2 SYGVKD. This chain's CDR3 is CAISAFVTASTDTQYF. CDR3 bases: TGTGCCATCAGTGCATTCGTGACAGCTAGCACAGATACGCAGTATTTT.

The chain has TRBV7-9 and TRBJ2-1; 8 bases are shared with TRBD1. CDR3 length: 12 amino acids. Germline trimming cut 6 bases from V and 9 bases from J; bases unmatched to any gene: 4. Germline V gene data show CDR1 as SEHNR and CDR2 as FQNEAQ (reference sequence). The CDR3 spells CASSRQGLEQFF. In DNA, the CDR3 is TGTGCCAGCAGTCGACAGGGGCTTGAGCAGTTCTTC. Full variable domain (missing parts from reference TRBV7-9 and TRBJ2-1): DTGVSQNPRHKITKRGQNVTFRCDPISEHNRLYWYRQTLGQGPEFLTYFQNEAQLEKSRLLSDRFSAERPKGSFSTLEIQRTEQGDSAMYLCASSRQGLEQFFGPGTRLTVL.

This clone has only a few counts. J is TRBJ1-1 and V is TRBV7-9, with no clear D. There are 13 residues in the CDR3. V was cut by 4 bases and J by 0 bases, with 6 bases left in between. The V gene's germline CDR1 is SEHNR and CDR2 FQNEAQ (reference sequence). The CDR3 protein is CASSSRMNTEAFF. The CDR3 DNA reads TGTGCCAGCAGCTCCAGGATGAACACTGAAGCTTTCTTT.

The V and J genes are TRBV5-1 and TRBJ2-1; D might be TRBD2 (6 bases). Per germline, CDR1 SGHRS and CDR2 YFSETQ. V was pared by 3 bases and J by 1 base, with 14 bases between. CDR3 length: 16 amino acids. The CDR3 coding sequence is TGCGCCAGCAGCTACGGGAGCGGGTTTTCCTACAATGAGCAGTTCTTC. It yields the protein CASSYGSGFSYNEQFF. The full variable domain, with the rest looked up from reference TRBV5-1 and TRBJ2-1, is KAGVTQTPRYLIKTRGQQVTLSCSPISGHRSVSWYQQTPGQGLQFLFEYFSETQRNKGNFPGRFSGRQFSNSRSEMNVSTLELGDSALYLCASSYGSGFSYNEQFFGPGTRLTVL.

V gene TRBV28 combines with J gene TRBJ1-4, with D unresolved. There are 15 residues in the CDR3. V lost 2 bases and J 4 bases, leaving 11 bases between the germline ends. CDR1 and CDR2 from the germline V gene are MDHEN and SYDVKM. The DNA of the CDR3 is TGTGCCAGCAGTTTACTCTCCGGGGTTAATGAAAAACTGTTTTTT. Protein: CASSLLSGVNEKLFF.

The CDR3 region has the DNA TGTGCCATGAACCGGGACAGGGGATACAATGAGCAGTTCTTC. Translating gives CAMNRDRGYNEQFF. J is TRBJ2-1 and V is TRBV6-1; TRBD1 agrees at 10 bases. The V segment lost 10 bases and the J segment 4 bases; nucleotides outside the gene matches: 7. Germline-derived CDR1 and CDR2 are MNHNS and SASEGT. This CDR3 comprises 14 residues.

This rearrangement joins TRBV5-1 to TRBJ2-1; 8 bases are shared with TRBD2. The V gene end was trimmed by 0 bases and the J gene end by 8 bases; junction bases not matched to a gene: 16. The CDR3 has 18 residues. Germline CDR1 is SGHRS and CDR2 is YFSETQ. DNA of the CDR3: TGCGCCAGCAGCTTGGTTTTAGCGGGATTAGGGGGGGGTCATGAGCAGTTCTTC. Translating gives CASSLVLAGLGGGHEQFF.

The chain uses TRBV19 and TRBJ1-5; 8 bases are shared with TRBD1. From germline, CDR1 is LNHDA and CDR2 SQIVND (reference sequence). The CDR3 is 13 residues long. V was clipped by 6 bases and J by 3 bases; unmatched bases: 1. The CDR3 here is CASRDRANQPQHF. In DNA form, the CDR3 reads TGTGCCAGTAGGGACAGGGCCAATCAGCCCCAGCATTTT. Based on the CDR3 plus reference TRBV19 and TRBJ1-5, the full variable domain is DGGITQSPKYLFRKEGQNVTLSCEQNLNHDAMYWYRQDPGQGLRLIYYSQIVNDFQKGDIAEGYSVSREKKESFPLTVTSAQKNPTAFYLCASRDRANQPQHFGDGTRLSIL.

This rearrangement joins TRBV6-1 to TRBJ1-2, with no clear D. V was cut by 3 bases and J by 0 bases, with 17 bases left in between. The CDR3 extends over 17 amino acids. Germline V gene lookup returns CDR1 MNHNS and CDR2 SASEGT. Here the CDR3 DNA reads TGTGCCAGCAGTGACCAGCCAGGTCTCATAGCTAACTATGGCTACACCTTC. It yields the protein CASSDQPGLIANYGYTF.

The chain has TRBV5-1 and TRBJ2-3; no clear D gene. CDR1 and CDR2 from the germline V gene are SGHRS and YFSETQ. V was pared by 0 bases and J by 2 bases, with 10 bases between. This CDR3 region has 15 residues. The CDR3 nucleotides are TGCGCCAGCAGCTTGGTGGGCACTTACACAGATACGCAGTATTTT. Translating gives CASSLVGTYTDTQYF.

V usage is TRBV9 and J usage is TRBJ2-7; 7 bases fit TRBD2. Trimming took 0 bases from V and 0 from J; bases not matched to a gene: 6. The CDR3 is 16 residues long. CDR1 is SGDLS and CDR2 is YYNGEE in the germline V gene. The CDR3 DNA reads as TGTGCCAGCAGCGTAGGGGACGGCGGGAGCTCCTACGAGCAGTACTTC. It is translated as CASSVGDGGSSYEQYF.

For this clone: The junction and the germline gene differ at one end; a read error may be behind it. V and J are TRBV7-9 and TRBJ1-5; the D is unclear. In germline, CDR1 is SEHNR, CDR2 FQNEAQ (reference sequence). The CDR3 extends over 13 amino acids. CDR3 region: CSSSFTRNQPQHF. The CDR3 nucleotides are TGTTCCAGCAGCTTTACCAGAAATCAGCCCCAGCATTTT.

The chain joins TRBV2 to TRBJ2-4; D is ambiguous. Germline CDR1 reads SNHLY; CDR2 reads FYNNEI. This CDR3 spans 16 amino acids. V gave up 0 bases and J gave up 8 bases, with 17 bases separating them. This chain's CDR3 is CASSEAQEKAWDIQYF. The CDR3 DNA reads TGTGCCAGCAGTGAAGCGCAAGAAAAAGCGTGGGACATTCAGTACTTC.

This clone was found once. The gene calls are TRBV9 and TRBJ1-3; maybe TRBD1 (5 bases). In germline, CDR1 is SGDLS, CDR2 YYNGEE. The V end lost 2 bases, the J end lost 1 base, and 10 bases lay between the germline ends. The CDR3 has 15 residues. CDR3 nucleotide sequence: TGTGCCAGCAGCGTCGCGACAGATTCTGGAAACACCATATATTTT. Translated: CASSVATDSGNTIYF.

V gene TRBV7-2 combines with J gene TRBJ2-1; maybe TRBD2 (6 bases). The germline V gene has CDR1 SGHTA and CDR2 FQGNSA. The germline V and J ends were trimmed by 4 bases and 5 bases, with 12 bases remaining between them. The CDR3 runs to 14 residues. Here the CDR3 DNA reads TGTGCCAGCAGCTCATACCGGGGGAACAATGAGCAGTTCTTC. Translated, it gives CASSSYRGNNEQFF.

This clone was observed a few times. The J gene is TRBJ1-1, the V gene TRBV4-2; 7 nucleotides line up with TRBD1. The CDR3 contains 15 residues. Germline V gives CDR1 LGHNA, CDR2 YNFKEQ. The V gene end was trimmed by 0 bases and the J gene end by 1 base; junction bases not matched to a gene: 2. The CDR3 DNA reads as TGTGCCAGCAGCCAAGAAAGGGGGCGGAACACTGAAGCTTTCTTT. Its translation: CASSQERGRNTEAFF.

This sequence joins TRBV11-1 and TRBJ2-1, with D maybe TRBD2 (5 bases). Germline CDR1 is SGHAT and CDR2 is FQDESV (reference sequence). Trimming took 6 bases from V and 0 from J, leaving 15 bases between them. The CDR3 covers 16 residues. The CDR3 nucleotides read TGTGCCAGCAGTCGTAGCGCGACGAACTCCTACAATGAGCAGTTCTTC. It yields the protein CASSRSATNSYNEQFF.